This TCR beta chain stems from a study of blood T cells in healthy people across ages. On this clonotype itself: Its antigen remains unidentified.

PCR was performed a second time for about 6 to 12 cycles using a sample-barcoded 5' primer and a J-beta primer mix. From the 5' RACE reads, TCRdb called clonotypes with MiXCR, one entry per CDR3 protein. This table has 750,000 to 950,000 distinct CDR3 sequences, approximately 32% appearing once. The study, taken as a whole, reports: Long-lived donors carried more naive CD4+ cells and greater diversity than aged donors.

V lost 5 bases to trimming and J lost 6 bases, with 20 bases between them. The CDR3 extends over 16 amino acids. Germline CDR1 and CDR2: SGHTA and FQGTGA. These data were also reused for a study on T cells of mothers and their children.

V gene TRBV7-3 combines with J gene TRBJ2-1; D might be TRBD2 (7 bases). The sample comprised blood. The TCR was taken from a woman aged 40 to 55 in good health. The CDR3 loop is CASSPPGGGKINEQFF. The CDR3 DNA sequence: TGTGCCAGCAGCCCTCCGGGGGGCGGGAAGATCAATGAGCAGTTCTTC.